This T cell receptor (beta chain) derives from a study of CD8 T cells in Susac syndrome. As for the study in general: At the time of blood draw, patients with Susac syndrome were therapy-naive, receiving corticosteroids, or receiving intravenous immunoglobulin alone.

Trimming pared 4 bases from V and 0 bases from J, leaving 15 bases between. Per the germline V gene, CDR1 is LNHNV and CDR2 is YYDKDF (reference sequence). This CDR3 contains 16 residues. Reverse transcription of roughly 0.5 to 1 ug RNA was performed with random hexamers. TCR beta CDR3 was amplified by immunoSEQ covering 54 Vbeta and 13 Jbeta. TCRdb ran MiXCR on the immunoSEQ multiplex PCR reads and lists one entry per CDR3 protein. The sample records fewer than 80,000 distinct CDR3 sequences, 94% being singletons. General study findings and limits: Roughly 5 Susac-specific public clones appeared in CD8+ TEMRA repertoires, and some 16 in total CD8+ repertoires.

On this clonotype: What it binds is not known.

The chain carries TRBV15 and TRBJ1-1; D perhaps matches TRBD1 (6 bases). The sequenced sample consisted of CD8+ T cells from PBMCs. This clonotype was obtained from a human donor with Susac syndrome. DNA of the CDR3: TGTGCCACCAGCATCTTAATGGACAGTTTGAACACTGAAGCTTTCTTT. Its protein product is CATSILMDSLNTEAFF.